The 25 T cell receptor beta chains below come from one sample, sequenced in a study of blood T cell repertoires in COVID-19. Clones were read by immunoSEQ multiplex PCR, and TCRdb kept only the in-frame ones, dropping some. The profile shows some 300,000 clones, roughly 90% of them singletons. Sequenced input: PBMCs or T cells enriched from blood (not recorded which). These receptor sequences come from a woman in her twenties or thirties who had been exposed to COVID-19.

This sequence joins TRBV7-6 and TRBJ2-7, with 8 bases fitting TRBD1. The CDR3 has 14 amino acids. V lost 4 bases, J lost 6 bases, and 8 bases stayed unmatched. Per germline, CDR1 SGHVS and CDR2 FNYEAQ. The DNA of the CDR3 is TGTGCCAGCAGCTATCGGACAGGGATGACCGAGCAGTACTTC. Protein product: CASSYRTGMTEQYF.

The chain links TRBV10-3 to TRBJ2-6, with TRBD2 matching 10 bases. The CDR3 loop spans 20 amino acids. The germline V gene encodes CDR1 ENHRY and CDR2 SYGVKD. After removal of 4 bases from V and 3 bases from J, the junction contained 15 bases not matched to a gene. In DNA form, the CDR3 reads TGTGCCATCAGTGGGGCTATCGGGACTAGCGCCATCGTTGGGGCCAACGTCCTGACTTTC. It yields the protein CAISGAIGTSAIVGANVLTF.

The chain joins TRBV7-2 to TRBJ2-1, with D possibly being TRBD2 (7 bases). The CDR3 totals 15 residues. CDR1 is SGHTA and CDR2 is FQGNSA in the germline V gene. V gave up 3 bases and J gave up 5 bases, with 14 bases separating them. The CDR3 is CASSFGGRGNNEQFF. The CDR3 nucleotides read TGTGCCAGCAGCTTCGGGGGGCGGGGAAACAATGAGCAGTTCTTC.

V gene TRBV2 combines with J gene TRBJ1-1; weak D call: TRBD1 (5 bases). Germline-derived CDR1 and CDR2 are SNHLY and FYNNEI. V was clipped by 5 bases and J by 4 bases, with 14 bases between them. The CDR3 has 14 amino acids. CDR3 residues: CASSPQGLSTEAFF. CDR3 bases: TGTGCCAGCAGTCCGCAGGGATTAAGCACTGAAGCTTTCTTT. Based on the CDR3 plus reference TRBV2 and TRBJ1-1, the full variable domain is EPEVTQTPSHQVTQMGQEVILRCVPISNHLYFYWYRQILGQKVEFLVSFYNNEISEKSEIFDDQFSVERPDGSNFTLKIRSTKLEDSAMYFCASSPQGLSTEAFFGQGTRLTVV.

A few counts support this clone. The J gene is TRBJ1-6, the V gene TRBV3-1 (or the pseudogene TRBV3-2); D is unresolved. V lost 1 base, J lost 16 bases, and 11 bases lay in between. The germline gives CDR1 LGHDT, CDR2 YNNKEL (reference sequence). The CDR3 is made up of 12 amino acids. As DNA, the CDR3 is TGTGCCAGCAGCCAAGGGCCCTGGGAGCTCCACTTT. Translated: CASSQGPWELHF.

Concerning this clone: Other DNA sequences in the same sample also yield this CDR3. V gene TRBV6-5 combines with J gene TRBJ2-7; TRBD1 matches at 8 bases. Germline V lookup: CDR1 MNHEY, CDR2 SVGAGI. The CDR3 has 12 amino acids. V was clipped by 6 bases and J by 5 bases; unmatched bases: 3. As DNA, the CDR3 is TGTGCCAGCAGCCGACAGGGGAACGAGCAGTACTTC. Its protein is CASSRQGNEQYF.

The V and J genes are TRBV27 and TRBJ2-7; D might be TRBD1 (6 bases). Germline lookup yields CDR1 MNHEY and CDR2 SMNVEV (reference sequence). Trimming cost V 3 bases and J 0 bases, with 6 bases left between them. CDR3 length: 13 residues. The CDR3 sequence: CASSLDSSYEQYF. CDR3 in DNA: TGTGCCAGCAGTTTGGACAGCTCCTACGAGCAGTACTTC.

This chain links TRBV9 with TRBJ2-1; TRBD2 matches at 8 bases. This CDR3 has 15 amino acids. V shed 0 bases and J 7 bases; nucleotides not matched to a gene: 6. Germline CDR1 SGDLS, CDR2 YYNGEE. CDR3 in amino acids: CASSVAGGPRNEQFF. CDR3 in DNA: TGTGCCAGCAGCGTAGCGGGGGGGCCCCGTAATGAGCAGTTCTTC.

This clone appeared many times. The rearrangement joins TRBV6-5 to TRBJ2-5, with D possibly TRBD2 on 5 matching bases. Germline-derived CDR1 and CDR2 are MNHEY and SVGAGI. This CDR3 comprises 13 residues. The V gene lost 8 bases and the J gene lost 7 bases, with 17 bases spanning the gap. CDR3 amino acids: CASGPDWRGTQYF. The CDR3 coding sequence is TGTGCCAGCGGTCCGGACTGGAGAGGGACCCAGTACTTC.

This clone appeared a single time. The chain recombines TRBV28 with TRBJ1-2; TRBD1 might be the D (5 bases). CDR1 and CDR2 from the germline V gene are MDHEN and SYDVKM. The CDR3 is 12 amino acids. The V end was cut by 3 bases, the J end by 8 bases, with 10 bases between. CDR3 protein: CASSFQGEGYTF. In nucleotides, the CDR3 is TGTGCCAGCAGTTTTCAAGGGGAAGGCTACACCTTC.

This chain joins TRBV7-2 and TRBJ2-7; 9 bases are shared with TRBD1. J gave up 3 bases and V 5 bases, and 8 bases lay outside the gene matches. The germline V gene has CDR1 SGHTA and CDR2 FQGNSA. CDR3 length: 15 residues. The CDR3 DNA reads TGTGCCAGCAGCCGGACAGACAGGGGGGTCTACGAGCAGTACTTC. Translated: CASSRTDRGVYEQYF.

The chain couples TRBV6-1 to TRBJ1-4; 8 bases map to TRBD1. Trimming cost V 0 bases and J 6 bases; bases outside gene matches: 9. Germline loops: CDR1 MNHNS, CDR2 SASEGT. The CDR3 extends over 17 amino acids. The CDR3 nucleotides read TGTGCCAGCAGTGAAGCGCCAGCCGACAGGGGCGATGAAAAACTGTTTTTT. Translation gives CASSEAPADRGDEKLFF.

The V gene is TRBV27, the J gene TRBJ1-4; D is undetermined. This CDR3 comprises 14 residues. CDR1 MNHEY and CDR2 SMNVEV come from the germline V gene (reference sequence). The V end lost 6 bases, the J end lost 3 bases, and 11 bases lay between the germline ends. CDR3 region: CASSRRLANEKLFF. DNA for the CDR3: TGTGCCAGCAGCCGCCGCTTAGCTAATGAAAAACTGTTTTTT.

V and J are TRBV9 and TRBJ2-3; no clear D. V was pared by 1 base and J by 0 bases, with 9 bases between. Looked up from germline, CDR1 is SGDLS and CDR2 is YYNGEE. The CDR3 consists of 15 residues. The CDR3 protein is CASSVMAVSTDTQYF. Written as DNA, the CDR3 is TGTGCCAGCAGCGTAATGGCGGTAAGCACAGATACGCAGTATTTT.

The chain carries TRBV6-6 and TRBJ1-3; D possibly corresponds to TRBD1 (6 bases). V was shortened by 6 bases and J by 0 bases, with 15 bases between the two germline ends. The V gene's germline CDR1 is MNHNY and CDR2 SVGAGI (reference sequence). This CDR3 comprises 16 residues. CDR3 in DNA: TGTGCCAGCAGCTTAGGACCGACAGGCTCTGGAAACACCATATATTTT. Translation: CASSLGPTGSGNTIYF.

This chain connects TRBV9 to TRBJ2-5; D might be TRBD1 (5 bases). The CDR3 is 13 residues long. From germline, CDR1 is SGDLS and CDR2 YYNGEE. V lost 4 bases, J lost 5 bases, and 12 bases lay in between. DNA for the CDR3: TGTGCCAGCAGCATTTCAGGGTTGGAGACCCAGTACTTC. It yields the protein CASSISGLETQYF.

This chain joins TRBV6-5 and TRBJ2-2, with 10 bases lining up with TRBD1. The CDR3 loop spans 15 amino acids. The ends lost 6 bases at V and 7 bases at J; junction bases unmatched: 8. Germline CDR1 MNHEY, CDR2 SVGAGI. This chain's CDR3 is CASSLGGQGNGELFF. The CDR3 nucleotides are TGTGCCAGCAGCCTTGGGGGACAGGGGAACGGGGAGCTGTTTTTT.

CDR3 amino acids: CASSLVPAGGSGDNQPQHF. The CDR3 region has the DNA TGTGCCAGCAGCTTAGTTCCCGCAGGGGGATCTGGGGACAATCAGCCCCAGCATTTT. The J gene is TRBJ1-5, the V gene TRBV7-8; 7 positions match TRBD1. In germline, CDR1 is SGHVS, CDR2 FQNEAQ. Trimming took 1 base from V and 3 from J; bases not matched to a gene: 15. This CDR3 has 19 residues.

The count of this clone is one. The CDR3 is CASLRQGMTEAFF. The CDR3 nucleotides are TGTGCCAGCCTCCGACAGGGGATGACTGAAGCTTTCTTT. The chain uses TRBV28 and TRBJ1-1, with 8 nucleotides matching TRBD1. The CDR3 consists of 13 residues. V was clipped by 8 bases and J by 5 bases; unmatched bases: 7. In germline, CDR1 is MDHEN, CDR2 SYDVKM. Based on the CDR3 plus reference TRBV28 and TRBJ1-1, the full variable domain is DVKVTQSSRYLVKRTGEKVFLECVQDMDHENMFWYRQDPGLGLRLIYFSYDVKMKEKGDIPEGYSVSREKKERFSLILESASTNQTSMYLCASLRQGMTEAFFGQGTRLTVV.

V gene TRBV6-5 combines with J gene TRBJ1-1; weak D call: TRBD1 (6 bases). From germline, CDR1 is MNHEY and CDR2 SVGAGI. This CDR3 comprises 15 residues. V lost 8 bases and J lost 1, with 17 bases in between. DNA of the CDR3: TGTGCCAGCGGAACACTACAGGGTGCGAACACTGAAGCTTTCTTT. Its translation is CASGTLQGANTEAFF.

The rearrangement uses TRBV5-6 and TRBJ1-2; TRBD1 might be the D (5 bases). CDR1 and CDR2 (germline): SGHDT, YYEEEE. V lost 0 bases, J lost 1 base, and 10 bases lay in between. The CDR3 runs to 15 residues. DNA of the CDR3: TGTGCCAGCAGCTTGGGACAGCCCTTTAACTATGGCTACACCTTC. Its translation is CASSLGQPFNYGYTF.

A remark on this clone: Other DNA sequences within the sample encode an identical CDR3. The rearrangement joins TRBV19 to TRBJ1-2, with TRBD1 matching 8 bases. CDR1 LNHDA and CDR2 SQIVND come from the germline V gene (reference sequence). The CDR3 covers 14 residues. J gave up 5 bases and V 3 bases, and 5 bases lay outside the gene matches. The CDR3 DNA follows: TGTGCCAGTAGTATCGGACAGGGCGCTTATGGCTACACCTTC. It is translated as CASSIGQGAYGYTF.

The chain uses TRBV30 and TRBJ1-3; D is ambiguous. V was clipped by 7 bases and J by 0 bases, with 10 bases between them. The CDR3 contains 13 residues. Germline assignment: CDR1 GTSNPN and CDR2 SVGIG (reference sequence). Here the CDR3 reads CASRHNSGNTIYF. The CDR3 DNA sequence: TGTGCCTCGAGACATAACTCTGGAAACACCATATATTTT. Using reference TRBV30 and TRBJ1-3 for the parts outside the CDR3, the full variable domain is SQTIHQWPATLVQPVGSPLSLECTVEGTSNPNLYWYRQAAGRGLQLLFYSVGIGQISSEVPQNLSASRPQDRQFILSSKKLLLSDSGFYLCASRHNSGNTIYFGEGSWLTVV.

J is TRBJ1-1 and V is TRBV9; D gene unclear. CDR1 is SGDLS, CDR2 YYNGEE, per germline. The CDR3 is 13 residues long. V was pared by 4 bases and J by 2 bases, with 9 bases between. Here the CDR3 reads CASSPSDNTEAFF. Here the CDR3 DNA reads TGTGCCAGCAGCCCGAGTGATAACACTGAAGCTTTCTTT.

V usage is TRBV2 and J usage is TRBJ2-1; D might be TRBD2 (6 bases). The CDR3 loop spans 12 amino acids. Germline V gene sequence: CDR1 SNHLY, CDR2 FYNNEI. The V and J ends lost 6 bases and 9 bases respectively, with 12 bases between them. DNA of the CDR3: TGTGCCAGCAGGGGGGACTGGGGTGAGCAGTTCTTC. Protein product: CASRGDWGEQFF. Drawing the rest from reference TRBV2 and TRBJ2-1, the complete variable domain is EPEVTQTPSHQVTQMGQEVILRCVPISNHLYFYWYRQILGQKVEFLVSFYNNEISEKSEIFDDQFSVERPDGSNFTLKIRSTKLEDSAMYFCASRGDWGEQFFGPGTRLTVL.